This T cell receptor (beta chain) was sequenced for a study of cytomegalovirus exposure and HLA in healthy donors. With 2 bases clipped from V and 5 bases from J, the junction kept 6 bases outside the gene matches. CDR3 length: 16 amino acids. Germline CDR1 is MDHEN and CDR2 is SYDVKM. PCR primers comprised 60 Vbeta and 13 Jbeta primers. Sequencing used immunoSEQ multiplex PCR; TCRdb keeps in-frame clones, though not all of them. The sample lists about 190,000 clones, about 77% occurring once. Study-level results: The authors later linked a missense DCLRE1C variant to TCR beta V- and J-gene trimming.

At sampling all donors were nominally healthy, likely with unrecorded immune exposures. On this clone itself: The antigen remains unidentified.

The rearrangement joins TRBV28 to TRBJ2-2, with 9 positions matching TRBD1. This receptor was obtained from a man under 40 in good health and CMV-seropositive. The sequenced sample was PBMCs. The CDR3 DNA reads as TGTGCCAGCAGTTTAGCCGACAGGGGGGGGACCGGGGAGCTGTTTTTT. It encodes CASSLADRGGTGELFF.